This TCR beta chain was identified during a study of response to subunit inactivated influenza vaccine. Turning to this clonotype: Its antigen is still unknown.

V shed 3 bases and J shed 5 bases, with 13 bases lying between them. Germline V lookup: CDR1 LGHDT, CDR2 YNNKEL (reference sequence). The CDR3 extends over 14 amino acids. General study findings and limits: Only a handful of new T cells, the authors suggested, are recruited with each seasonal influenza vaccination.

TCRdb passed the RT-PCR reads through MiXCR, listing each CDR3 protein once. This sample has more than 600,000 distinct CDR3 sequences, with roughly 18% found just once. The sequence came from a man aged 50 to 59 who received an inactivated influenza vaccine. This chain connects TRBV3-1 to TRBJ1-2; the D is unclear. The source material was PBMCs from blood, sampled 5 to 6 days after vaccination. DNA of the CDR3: TGTGCCAGCAGCCATATGGGGAGCTATTATGGCTACACCTTC. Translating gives CASSHMGSYYGYTF.